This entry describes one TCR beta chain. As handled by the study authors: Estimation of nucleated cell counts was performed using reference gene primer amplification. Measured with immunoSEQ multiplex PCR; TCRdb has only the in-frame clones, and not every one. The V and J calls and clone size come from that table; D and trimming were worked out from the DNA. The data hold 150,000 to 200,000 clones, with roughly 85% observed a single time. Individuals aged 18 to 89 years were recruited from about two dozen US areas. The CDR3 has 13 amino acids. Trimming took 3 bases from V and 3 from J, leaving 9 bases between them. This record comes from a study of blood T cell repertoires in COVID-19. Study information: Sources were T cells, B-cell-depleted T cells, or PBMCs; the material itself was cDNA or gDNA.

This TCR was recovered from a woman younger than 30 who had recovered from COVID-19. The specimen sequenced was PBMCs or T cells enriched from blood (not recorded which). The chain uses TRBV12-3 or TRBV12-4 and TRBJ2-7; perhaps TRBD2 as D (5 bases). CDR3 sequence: CASSLGSIYEQYF. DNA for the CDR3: TGTGCCAGCAGTTTGGGGAGTATCTACGAGCAGTACTTC.